One and the same sample provided the 32 T cell receptor beta chains below, sequenced in a study of metastatic and nonmetastatic thyroid tumors. TCRdb redid the clone calls on the PCR reads using MiXCR. Of about 92,000 clones in the sample, about 15% were seen once. All patients were treatment-naive before thyroid surgery. Sequencing used blood. These TCRs come from a female donor with papillary thyroid cancer or a benign thyroid nodule (not recorded which). Some clones in this sample may be carry-over from other donors' samples.

This clone was recorded at least ten times. J is TRBJ1-6 and V is TRBV20-1; D uncertain. V was clipped by 0 bases and J by 10 bases, with 10 bases between them. Germline CDR1 reads DFQATT; CDR2 reads SNEGSKA (reference sequence). This CDR3 spans 13 amino acids. Written as DNA, the CDR3 is TGCAGTGCTAGAGATGTAGCATCCTCACCCCTCCACTTT. Translating it yields CSARDVASSPLHF.

There are many counts of this clone. This chain joins TRBV28 and TRBJ2-2; 9 bases align to TRBD2. Germline V gene sequence: CDR1 MDHEN, CDR2 SYDVKM. Trimming removed 5 bases from V and 8 bases from J; junction bases left unmatched: 18. The CDR3 has 18 residues. CDR3 nucleotides: TGTGCCAGCAGTCCAAGTAAAGGACTAGCGACCGCAGCAGGGGAGCTGTTTTTT. Protein product: CASSPSKGLATAAGELFF.

This clone was found many times. V gene TRBV7-2 combines with J gene TRBJ1-1, with 9 nucleotides matching TRBD1. Germline loops: CDR1 SGHTA, CDR2 FQGNSA. This CDR3 region has 14 residues. With V trimmed by 5 bases and J by 3 bases, 4 bases remained unmatched. The CDR3 DNA reads as TGTGCCAGCAGCCCCACAGGGGGCTACACTGAAGCTTTCTTT. It codes for CASSPTGGYTEAFF.

This clone was counted many times. V is TRBV4-2 and J is TRBJ2-6; D is unresolved. This CDR3 contains 19 residues. V lost 0 bases to trimming and J lost 4 bases, with 19 bases between them. The germline V gene encodes CDR1 LGHNA and CDR2 YNFKEQ. This chain's CDR3 is CASSQEGSGSARGANVLTF. The CDR3 DNA follows: TGTGCCAGCAGCCAAGAGGGCTCAGGATCAGCGAGAGGGGCCAACGTCCTGACTTTC.

In the case of this clone: A much larger clone differs from this one at a single base, so this may be a read error. The chain uses TRBV10-1 and TRBJ2-1; the D gene is possibly TRBD1 (6 bases). Germline CDR1 is WNHNN and CDR2 is SYGVQD (reference sequence). This CDR3 is 13 amino acids long. The CDR3 loop reads CASSYTGYNEHFF. In DNA form, the CDR3 reads TGCGCCAGCAGCTACACAGGGTATAATGAGCACTTCTTC.

This clone was observed a few times. V and J are TRBV2 and TRBJ2-7; possibly TRBD1 for D (6 bases). Trimming took 2 bases from V and 2 from J, leaving 13 bases between them. CDR1 is SNHLY and CDR2 is FYNNEI in the germline V gene. The CDR3 is made up of 15 amino acids. The CDR3 bases are TGTGCCAGCAGTGAAAGTTTGACAGGTGCCTACGAGCAGTACTTC. Amino acids: CASSESLTGAYEQYF.

This clone was seen a handful of times. A much larger clone lies a single base off, so this may be a read error. V is TRBV10-2 and J is TRBJ2-5; 7 bases align to TRBD2. This CDR3 contains 15 residues. Germline CDR1 reads WSHSY; CDR2 reads SAAADI. The CDR3 is CASSESRLGGENQYF. In nucleotides, the CDR3 is TGCGCCAGCAGTGAGTCGAGGCTGGGGGGGGAGAACCAGTACTTC.

To note about this clone: At one boundary the junction diverges from the germline segment, which might be a read error. The chain recombines TRBV27 with TRBJ2-7; D is uncertain. This CDR3 region has 13 residues. The V gene's germline CDR1 is MNHEY and CDR2 SMNVEV (reference sequence). The CDR3 sequence is CAISPVISYEQYF. CDR3 in DNA: TGTGCCATCAGTCCGGTGATCTCCTACGAGCAGTACTTC.

This chain joins TRBV5-6 and TRBJ2-5; a possible D gene is TRBD2 (7 bases). The germline V gene encodes CDR1 SGHDT and CDR2 YYEEEE. The length of the CDR3 is 15 residues. Trimming shortened V by 4 bases and J by 5 bases, and 18 bases separated the two germline ends. Here the CDR3 reads CASSGGGGLRETQYF. The DNA for the CDR3 is TGTGCCAGCAGCGGAGGGGGGGGCCTGAGGGAGACCCAGTACTTC.

Comments on this clone: A much larger clone sits a single nucleotide away, making a read error possible. V gene TRBV7-9 combines with J gene TRBJ1-4; D remains ambiguous. The CDR3 has 14 residues. CDR1 is SEHNR and CDR2 is FQNEAQ in the germline V gene (reference sequence). The V end was cut by 3 bases, the J end by 7 bases, with 12 bases between. Here the CDR3 reads CASSLKVYGEKLFF. The CDR3 DNA follows: TGTGCCAGCAGCTTGAAGGTGTACGGTGAAAAACTGTTTTTT. The whole variable domain, filled in from reference TRBV7-9 and TRBJ1-4, reads DTGVSQNPRHKITKRGQNVTFRCDPISEHNRLYWYRQTLGQGPEFLTYFQNEAQLEKSRLLSDRFSAERPKGSFSTLEIQRTEQGDSAMYLCASSLKVYGEKLFFGSGTQLSVL.

This clone was recorded many times. The V call is TRBV28, the J call TRBJ2-1; D perhaps matches TRBD2 (6 bases). The CDR3 runs to 14 residues. Germline loops: CDR1 MDHEN, CDR2 SYDVKM. V lost 5 bases and J 8 bases, leaving 16 bases between the germline ends. CDR3: CASSARAPGDEQFF. Here the CDR3 DNA reads TGTGCCAGCAGTGCCCGGGCCCCGGGGGATGAGCAGTTCTTC.

In this sample, this clone turned up many times. This chain connects TRBV7-2 to TRBJ2-2, with D possibly TRBD2 on 5 matching bases. CDR1 is SGHTA, CDR2 FQGNSA, per germline. The CDR3 is 14 amino acids. Trimming removed 1 base at V and 4 bases at J, with 7 bases between. CDR3 residues: CASSLVRGTGELFF. In DNA form, the CDR3 reads TGTGCCAGCAGCTTAGTTCGGGGCACCGGGGAGCTGTTTTTT.

This clone showed up many times. V gene TRBV6-5 combines with J gene TRBJ2-1; D is uncertain. V gave up 2 bases and J gave up 0 bases, with 8 bases separating them. Germline CDR1 reads MNHEY; CDR2 reads SVGAGI. This CDR3 spans 15 amino acids. CDR3 sequence (DNA): TGTGCCAGCAGTTACGACACACACTCCTACAATGAGCAGTTCTTC. Its protein is CASSYDTHSYNEQFF.

The table lists this clone with many counts. The chain employs TRBV6-5 and TRBJ2-7, with no clear D. V lost 0 bases and J 7 bases, leaving 10 bases between the germline ends. This CDR3 is built from 13 residues. Per germline, CDR1 MNHEY and CDR2 SVGAGI. This chain's CDR3 is CASSYSGSGEQYF. CDR3 DNA: TGTGCCAGCAGTTACTCTGGGTCTGGGGAGCAGTACTTC.

This clone was recorded many times. V gene TRBV28 combines with J gene TRBJ2-5; a possible D gene is TRBD2 (6 bases). V shed 3 bases and J shed 5 bases, with 16 bases lying between them. The CDR3 has 15 residues. In germline, CDR1 is MDHEN, CDR2 SYDVKM. The CDR3 protein is CASSFPTPGEETQYF. CDR3 nucleotide sequence: TGTGCCAGCAGTTTTCCCACGCCGGGGGAGGAGACCCAGTACTTC.

For this clone: This may be a read error, as it is one base from a much larger clone. The rearrangement uses TRBV3-1 and TRBJ2-5; TRBD2 agrees at 8 bases. The CDR3 loop spans 15 amino acids. Germline CDR1 LGHDT, CDR2 YNNKEL (reference sequence). In DNA, the CDR3 is TGTGCCAGCAGCCGAGCGGGGGCCGCCCAAGAGAGCCAGTACTTC. Its protein is CASSRAGAAQESQYF.

V and J are TRBV4-1 and TRBJ2-7, with 9 bases identical to TRBD2. Germline CDR1 is MGHRA and CDR2 is YSYEKL. V lost 1 base and J lost 4; bases outside the gene matches: 2. CDR3 length: 14 residues. The DNA of the CDR3 is TGCGCCAGCAGCCAAGGACTAGCGGTTTACGAGCAGTACTTC. This codes for CASSQGLAVYEQYF.

This clone was picked up many times. This chain joins TRBV9 and TRBJ1-2; D is ambiguous. Trimming left V 3 bases short and J 0 bases short, with 6 bases between. This CDR3 is 13 amino acids long. Germline V gives CDR1 SGDLS, CDR2 YYNGEE. CDR3 amino acids: CASSEHSNYGYTF. In DNA form, the CDR3 reads TGTGCCAGCAGCGAACATTCTAACTATGGCTACACCTTC.

This clone was recorded at least ten times. DNA for the CDR3: TGTGCCAGCAGTGAAGGGACAGGGTCTGAAAAACTGTTTTTT. This codes for CASSEGTGSEKLFF. This chain uses TRBV6-1 with TRBJ1-4, with TRBD1 identical over 8 bases. The V gene end was trimmed by 1 base and the J gene end by 7 bases; junction bases not matched to a gene: 2. The CDR3 loop spans 14 amino acids. Germline-derived CDR1 and CDR2 are MNHNS and SASEGT.

This chain joins TRBV11-2 and TRBJ2-6, with 7 nucleotides matching TRBD2. The length of the CDR3 is 19 residues. CDR1 and CDR2 from the germline V gene are SGHAT and FQNNGV. V gave up 5 bases and J gave up 2 bases; unmatched junction bases: 15. CDR3 residues: CASSHHRRGRIPGANVLTF. In DNA form, the CDR3 reads TGTGCCAGCAGCCACCATCGGCGGGGGAGGATCCCTGGGGCCAACGTCCTGACTTTC. Full variable domain (missing parts from reference TRBV11-2 and TRBJ2-6): EAGVAQSPRYKIIEKRQSVAFWCNPISGHATLYWYQQILGQGPKLLIQFQNNGVVDDSQLPKDRFSAERLKGVDSTLKIQPAKLEDSAVYLCASSHHRRGRIPGANVLTFGAGSRLTVL.

This clone was seen ten or more times. The chain is built from TRBV5-1 and TRBJ1-1, with 7 bases lining up with TRBD1. The V segment lost 3 bases and the J segment 1 base; nucleotides outside the gene matches: 3. Germline V gene data show CDR1 as SGHRS and CDR2 as YFSETQ. There are 14 residues in the CDR3. The DNA of the CDR3 is TGCGCCAGCAGCTCCTACAGGGGGAACACTGAAGCTTTCTTT. It codes for CASSSYRGNTEAFF.

This chain joins TRBV19 and TRBJ2-1; D remains unclear. Trimming took off 3 bases at V and 4 bases at J, with 13 bases between the two ends. The CDR3 totals 15 residues. CDR1 is LNHDA and CDR2 is SQIVND in the germline V gene (reference sequence). The CDR3 DNA reads as TGTGCCAGTAGTATCATGGTAGGTCTTTACAATGAGCAGTTCTTC. Translation: CASSIMVGLYNEQFF.

This clone was observed at least ten times. This chain connects TRBV20-1 to TRBJ2-7, with D hard to call. Trimming took off 3 bases at V and 4 bases at J, with 7 bases between the two ends. There are 11 residues in the CDR3. Germline-derived CDR1 and CDR2 are DFQATT and SNEGSKA (reference sequence). CDR3 bases: TGCAGTGCTAGGACACCGTACGAGCAGTACTTC. This codes for CSARTPYEQYF.

This clone has a count of ten or more. Distinct nucleotide sequences in the sample also encode this CDR3. The genes are TRBV18 and TRBJ2-7; TRBD1 or TRBD2 may be the D gene (5 bases each). V dropped 3 bases and J dropped 0 bases, with 15 bases sitting between them. Germline V gives CDR1 KGHSH, CDR2 LQKENI. The CDR3 extends over 16 amino acids. In DNA, the CDR3 is TGTGCCAGCTCACCGACTACGGGACGGGACTCCTACGAGCAGTACTTC. As protein: CASSPTTGRDSYEQYF.

Comment on this clone: A single base separates this from a much larger clone, so it may be a read error. The chain carries TRBV12-5 and TRBJ2-1; D uncertain. V was pared by 1 base and J by 7 bases, with 11 bases between. This CDR3 contains 14 residues. Germline assignment: CDR1 LGHNT and CDR2 FRNRAP. CDR3 residues: CASGLGVGNNEQFF. In DNA, the CDR3 is TGTGCTAGTGGTTTGGGAGTCGGTAATAATGAGCAGTTCTTC.

In DNA, the CDR3 is TGTGCCTGGAGTACGGGCCCGGGACAGGGGTCATATGGCTACACCTTC. Its translation is CAWSTGPGQGSYGYTF. The rearrangement links TRBV30 to TRBJ1-2; 10 bases are shared with TRBD1. Germline CDR1 is GTSNPN and CDR2 is SVGIG (reference sequence). CDR3 length equals 16 residues. Unmatched junction bases numbered 11, after V lost 2 bases and J lost 5 bases.

Many counts were recorded for this clone. V gene TRBV5-4 combines with J gene TRBJ1-2; 7 nucleotides align to TRBD1. V shed 0 bases and J 2 bases; nucleotides not matched to a gene: 1. The CDR3 totals 14 residues. In germline, CDR1 is SGHNT, CDR2 YYREEE (reference sequence). The CDR3, as DNA: TGTGCCAGCAGCTTGGCGGGACAGAACTATGGCTACACCTTC. This sequence encodes CASSLAGQNYGYTF.

This clone was detected many times. Since a much larger clone is just one base distant, this may be a read error. The rearrangement links TRBV28 to TRBJ1-6; D uncertain. Per the germline V gene, CDR1 is MDHEN and CDR2 is SYDVKM. The CDR3 contains 14 residues. Trimming left V 4 bases short and J 9 bases short, with 13 bases between. The CDR3 nucleotides read TGTGCCAGCAGTTCTTTGAGGGAGTCTTCACCCCTCCACTTT. Translation: CASSSLRESSPLHF.

This clone was seen repeatedly, ten times or more. The chain is built from TRBV7-6 and TRBJ1-1; D possibly corresponds to TRBD1 (5 bases). This CDR3 contains 17 residues. From germline, CDR1 is SGHVS and CDR2 FNYEAQ. V was shortened by 0 bases and J by 5 bases, with 19 bases between the two germline ends. This chain's CDR3 is CASSLATAGTLGTEAFF. In DNA form, the CDR3 reads TGTGCCAGCAGCTTAGCGACAGCCGGGACCCTTGGTACTGAAGCTTTCTTT.

This clone was counted ten times or more. The junction differs from germline at one of its ends, possibly a read error. The gene calls are TRBV7-7 and TRBJ2-1; the match to TRBD1 covers 11 bases. This CDR3 is built from 15 residues. Germline loops: CDR1 SSHAT, CDR2 FNYEAQ (reference sequence). The CDR3 protein is CASSPGTGGHNEQFF. CDR3 coding DNA: TGTGCTAGCAGCCCCGGGACAGGGGGTCACAATGAGCAGTTCTTC.

This clone has at least ten counts. V usage is TRBV7-6 and J usage is TRBJ2-3, with D possibly TRBD2 on 7 matching bases. The CDR3 spans 16 residues. CDR1 and CDR2 from the germline V gene are SGHVS and FNYEAQ. V gave up 0 bases and J gave up 3 bases, with 13 bases separating them. The CDR3 is CASSLAGGLGTDTQYF. The CDR3 DNA is TGTGCCAGCAGCTTAGCGGGGGGGCTTGGAACAGATACGCAGTATTTT.

Points on this clone: Given a much more abundant clone one base away, this may be a read error. The genes are TRBV20-1 and TRBJ1-5, with TRBD1 matching over 8 bases. This CDR3 is 13 amino acids long. CDR1 and CDR2 from the germline V gene are DFQATT and SNEGSKA (reference sequence). CDR3 loop: CSATGTGNHPQHF. The CDR3 nucleotides are TGCAGTGCTACCGGGACAGGAAATCATCCCCAGCATTTT.